The source of this TCR beta chain is a study of cytomegalovirus exposure and HLA in healthy donors. Study-wide background: Inside one of the first data releases sat 80 million to 95 million unique TCRs taken from HLA-typed donors.

Primers for the PCR totalled 60 Vbeta and 13 Jbeta. Sequencing was performed with immunoSEQ multiplex PCR; in TCRdb, only in-frame clones are kept and a portion is missing. The data contain approximately 160,000 clones, around 80% of them singletons. Study-wide results and caveats: With later analysis, a missense DCLRE1C variant became linked to TCR beta V- and J-gene trimming. What a later analysis showed was that several of the most significant clusters appeared linked to common viral pathogens. According to an earlier analysis, most TCR beta V segments yielded productive rearrangements about 87% or about 30% of the time.

With V trimmed by 3 bases and J by 5 bases, 4 bases remained unmatched. The CDR3 is 14 amino acids. CDR1 PRHDT and CDR2 FYEKMQ come from the germline V gene (reference sequence). As concerns this clone: Its target is not known.

The sequencing input was PBMCs. The chain couples TRBV13 to TRBJ2-3, with TRBD1 matching over 8 bases. This receptor was obtained from a woman in her forties or fifties in good health and CMV-seropositive. CDR3 sequence reads: CASSLPTGGDTQYF. DNA for the CDR3: TGTGCCAGCAGCTTGCCTACAGGGGGAGATACGCAGTATTTT.